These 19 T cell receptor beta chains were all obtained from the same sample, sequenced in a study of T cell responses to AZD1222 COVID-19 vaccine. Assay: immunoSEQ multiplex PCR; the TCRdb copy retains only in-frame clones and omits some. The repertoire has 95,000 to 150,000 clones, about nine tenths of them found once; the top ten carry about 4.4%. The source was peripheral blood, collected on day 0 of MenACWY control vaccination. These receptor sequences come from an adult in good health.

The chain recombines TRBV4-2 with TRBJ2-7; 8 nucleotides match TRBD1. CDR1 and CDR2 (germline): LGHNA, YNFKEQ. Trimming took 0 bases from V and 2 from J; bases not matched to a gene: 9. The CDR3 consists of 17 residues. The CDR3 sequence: CASSQDRRQGPTYEQYV. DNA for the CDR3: TGTGCCAGCAGCCAAGATCGGAGACAGGGGCCAACCTACGAGCAGTACGTC.

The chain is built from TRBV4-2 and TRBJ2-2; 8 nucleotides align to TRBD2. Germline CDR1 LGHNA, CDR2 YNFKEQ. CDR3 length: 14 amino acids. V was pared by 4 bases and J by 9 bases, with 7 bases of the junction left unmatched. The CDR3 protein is CASSPEGLGRELFF. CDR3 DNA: TGTGCCAGCAGCCCAGAGGGACTAGGACGGGAGCTGTTTTTT.

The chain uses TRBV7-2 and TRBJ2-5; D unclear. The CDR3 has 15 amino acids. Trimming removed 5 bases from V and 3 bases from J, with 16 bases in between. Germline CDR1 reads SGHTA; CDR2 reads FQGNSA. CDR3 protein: CASSPERVTKETQYF. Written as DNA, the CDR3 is TGTGCCAGCAGCCCGGAAAGAGTTACTAAAGAGACCCAGTACTTC.

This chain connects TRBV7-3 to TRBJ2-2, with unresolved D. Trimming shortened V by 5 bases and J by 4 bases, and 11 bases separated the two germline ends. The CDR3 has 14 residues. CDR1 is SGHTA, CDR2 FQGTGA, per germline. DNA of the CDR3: TGTGCCAGCAGCCTCGGGTCTTCCACCGGGGAGCTGTTTTTT. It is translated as CASSLGSSTGELFF.

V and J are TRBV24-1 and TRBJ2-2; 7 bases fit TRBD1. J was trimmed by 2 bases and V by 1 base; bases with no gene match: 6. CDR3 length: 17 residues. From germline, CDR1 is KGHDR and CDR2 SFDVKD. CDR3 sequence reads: CATSDLRQGTNTGELFF. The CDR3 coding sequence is TGTGCCACCAGTGATTTAAGACAGGGAACTAACACCGGGGAGCTGTTTTTT.

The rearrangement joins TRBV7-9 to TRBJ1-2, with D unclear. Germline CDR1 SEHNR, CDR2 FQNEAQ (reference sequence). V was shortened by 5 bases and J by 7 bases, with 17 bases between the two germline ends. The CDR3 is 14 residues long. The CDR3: CASSEGIRPSGYTF. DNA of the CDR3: TGTGCCAGCAGCGAGGGTATTCGGCCTTCTGGCTACACCTTC.

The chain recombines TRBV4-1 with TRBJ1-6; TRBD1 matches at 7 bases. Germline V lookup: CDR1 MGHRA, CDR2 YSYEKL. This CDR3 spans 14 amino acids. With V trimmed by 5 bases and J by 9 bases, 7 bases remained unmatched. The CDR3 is CASSGDRARSPLHF. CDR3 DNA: TGCGCCAGCAGCGGCGACAGGGCACGTTCACCCCTCCACTTT.

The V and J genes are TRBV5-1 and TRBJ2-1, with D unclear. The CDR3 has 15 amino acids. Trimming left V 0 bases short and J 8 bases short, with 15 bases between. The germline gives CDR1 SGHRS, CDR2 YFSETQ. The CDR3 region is CASSLGGKGNDEQFF. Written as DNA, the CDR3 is TGCGCCAGCAGCTTGGGAGGTAAGGGCAACGATGAGCAGTTCTTC.

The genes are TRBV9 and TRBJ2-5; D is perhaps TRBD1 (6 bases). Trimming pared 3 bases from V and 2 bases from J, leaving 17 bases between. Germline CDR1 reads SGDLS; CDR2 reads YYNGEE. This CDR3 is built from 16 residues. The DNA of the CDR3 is TGTGCCAGCAGCGGACGAACAGGGAGTAGTCAAGAGACCCAGTACTTC. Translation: CASSGRTGSSQETQYF.

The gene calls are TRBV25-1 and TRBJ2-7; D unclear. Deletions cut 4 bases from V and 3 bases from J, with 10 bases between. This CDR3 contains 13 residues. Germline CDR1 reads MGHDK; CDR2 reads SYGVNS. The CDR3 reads CASSADGYYEQYF. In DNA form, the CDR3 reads TGTGCCAGCAGTGCGGACGGTTACTACGAGCAGTACTTC.

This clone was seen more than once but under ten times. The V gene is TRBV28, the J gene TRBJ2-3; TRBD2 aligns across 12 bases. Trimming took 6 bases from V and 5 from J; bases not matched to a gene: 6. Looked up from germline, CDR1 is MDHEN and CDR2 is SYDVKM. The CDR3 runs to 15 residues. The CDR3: CASSTLAGGVDTQYF. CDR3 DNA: TGTGCCAGCAGCACACTAGCGGGAGGTGTAGATACGCAGTATTTT.

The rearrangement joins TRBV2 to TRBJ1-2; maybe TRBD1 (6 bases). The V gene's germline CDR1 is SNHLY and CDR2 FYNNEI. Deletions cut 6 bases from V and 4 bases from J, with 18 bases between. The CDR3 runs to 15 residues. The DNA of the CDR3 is TGTGCCAGCAGATCTGGGAAGACAGGAGGCTATGGCTACACCTTC. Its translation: CASRSGKTGGYGYTF.

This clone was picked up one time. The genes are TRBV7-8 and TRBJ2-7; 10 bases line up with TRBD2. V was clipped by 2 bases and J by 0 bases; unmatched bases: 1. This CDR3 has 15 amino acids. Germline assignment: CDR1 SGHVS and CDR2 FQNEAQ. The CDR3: CASSLLAGDSYEQYF. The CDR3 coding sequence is TGTGCCAGCAGCTTACTAGCGGGGGACTCCTACGAGCAGTACTTC.

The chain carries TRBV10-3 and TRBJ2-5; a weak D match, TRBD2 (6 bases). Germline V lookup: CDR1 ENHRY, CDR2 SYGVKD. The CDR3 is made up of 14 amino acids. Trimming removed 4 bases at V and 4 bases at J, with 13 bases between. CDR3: CAISVGGGRETQYF. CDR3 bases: TGTGCCATCAGTGTCGGGGGAGGTCGAGAGACCCAGTACTTC.

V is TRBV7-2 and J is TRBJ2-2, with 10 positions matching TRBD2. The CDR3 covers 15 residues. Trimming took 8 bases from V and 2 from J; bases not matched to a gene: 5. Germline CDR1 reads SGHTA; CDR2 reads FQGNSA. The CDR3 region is CASLAGGTNTGELFF. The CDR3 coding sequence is TGTGCCAGCTTAGCGGGGGGCACAAACACCGGGGAGCTGTTTTTT. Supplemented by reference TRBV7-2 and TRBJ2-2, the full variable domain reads GAGVSQSPSNKVTEKGKDVELRCDPISGHTALYWYRQSLGQGLEFLIYFQGNSAPDKSGLPSDRFSAERTGGSVSTLTIQRTQQEDSAVYLCASLAGGTNTGELFFGEGSRLTVL.

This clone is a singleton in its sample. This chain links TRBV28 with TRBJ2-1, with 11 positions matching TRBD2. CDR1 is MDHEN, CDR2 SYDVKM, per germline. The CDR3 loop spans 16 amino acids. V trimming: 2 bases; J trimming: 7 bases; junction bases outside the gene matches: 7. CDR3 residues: CASSLMASGRNNEQFF. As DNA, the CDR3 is TGTGCCAGCAGTTTAATGGCTAGCGGGAGGAATAATGAGCAGTTCTTC.

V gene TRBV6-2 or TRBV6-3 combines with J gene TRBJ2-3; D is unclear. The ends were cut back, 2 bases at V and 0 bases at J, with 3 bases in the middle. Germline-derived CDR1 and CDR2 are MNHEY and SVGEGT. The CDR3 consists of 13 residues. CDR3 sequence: CASSYPSTDTQYF. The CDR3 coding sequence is TGTGCCAGCAGTTACCCTAGCACAGATACGCAGTATTTT.

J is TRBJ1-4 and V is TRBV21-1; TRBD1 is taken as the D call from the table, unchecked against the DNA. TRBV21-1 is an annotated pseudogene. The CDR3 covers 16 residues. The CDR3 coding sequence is TGTGCCAGCAGCAAAGAGACCGGGACAGGGGAAGGAAAACTGTTTTTT. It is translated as CASSKETGTGEGKLFF.

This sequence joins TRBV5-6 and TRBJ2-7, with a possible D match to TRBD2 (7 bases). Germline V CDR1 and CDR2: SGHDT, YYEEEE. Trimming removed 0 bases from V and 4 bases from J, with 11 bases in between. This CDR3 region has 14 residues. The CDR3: CASSLVGGQYEQYF. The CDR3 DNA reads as TGTGCCAGCAGCTTGGTCGGGGGGCAGTACGAGCAGTACTTC.